This T cell receptor (beta chain) was recorded in a study of tumor and adjacent non-tumor tissue in lung cancer. Study in general: The cohort had roughly 12 adenocarcinoma, 2 squamous cell and 1 small cell patients. Samples averaged around 4 million productive TCRbeta reads each.

Study results and caveats: In normal lung, the top 100 clones were significantly more dominant than in tumor. Significantly higher TCR diversity was found in tumor than normal lung.

Germline V CDR1 and CDR2: GTSNPN, SVGIG (reference sequence). This CDR3 region has 12 residues. TCRbeta libraries were built with three rounds of nested PCR, modified from ARM-PCR. TCRdb redid the calling of the multiplex PCR reads with MiXCR, one entry per CDR3 protein. Of tens of thousands of distinct CDR3 sequences listed, around 71% are singletons. RNA was extracted from bulk tissue without any cell sorting. Note on this clonotype: Its target is unknown. A single base separates this from a much larger clone, so it may be a read error.

Sequenced input: lung tumor tissue. The sequence was collected from a man aged 55 to 69 with non-small cell lung cancer. The chain links TRBV30 to TRBJ2-1, with D possibly matching TRBD2 (5 bases). As DNA, the CDR3 is TGTGCCTGGAGCGGCTCGGAGGTTGAGCATTTCTTC. Protein sequence: CAWSGSEVEHFF. Combining the CDR3 with reference TRBV30 and TRBJ2-1 gives the whole variable domain SQTIHQWPATLVQPVGSPLSLECTVEGTSNPNLYWYRQAAGRGLQLLFYSVGIGQISSEVPQNLSASRPQDRQFILSSKKLLLSDSGFYLCAWSGSEVEHFFGPGTRLTVL.